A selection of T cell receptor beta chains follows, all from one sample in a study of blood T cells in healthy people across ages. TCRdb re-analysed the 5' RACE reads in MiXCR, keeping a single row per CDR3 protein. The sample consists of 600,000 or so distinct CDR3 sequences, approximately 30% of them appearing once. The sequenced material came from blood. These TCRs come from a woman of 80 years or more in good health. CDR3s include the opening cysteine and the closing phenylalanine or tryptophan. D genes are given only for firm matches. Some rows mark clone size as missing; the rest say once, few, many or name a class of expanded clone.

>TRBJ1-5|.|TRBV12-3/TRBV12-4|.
TGTGCCAGCAGATCAAATACGGACGGAACTAGTACGCCCCAGCATTTT
CASRSNTDGTSTPQHF
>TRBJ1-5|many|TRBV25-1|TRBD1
TGTGCCAGCAGTGAATCAGGACAGGGCAATCAGCCCCAGCATTTT
CASSESGQGNQPQHF
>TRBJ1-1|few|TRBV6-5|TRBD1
TGTGCCAGCAGTTACTCGATTCCGACAGGGAGGACTGAAGCTTTCTTT
CASSYSIPTGRTEAFF
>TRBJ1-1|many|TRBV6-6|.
TGTGCCAGCAGTTATGCCGGATGGGAGGGGAACACTGAAGCTTTCTTT
CASSYAGWEGNTEAFF
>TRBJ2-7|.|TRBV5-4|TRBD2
TGTGCCAGCAGCCGGGGGGGGAGACTCTCCTACGAGCAGTACTTC
CASSRGGRLSYEQYF
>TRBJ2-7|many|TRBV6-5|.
TGTGCCAGCAGTTACGGTCATTACGAGCAGTACTTC
CASSYGHYEQYF
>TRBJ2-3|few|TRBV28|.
TGTGCCAGCAGCTCGTTTCGGGACTCCCTCACAGATACGCAGTATTTT
CASSSFRDSLTDTQYF
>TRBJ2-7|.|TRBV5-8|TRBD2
TGTGCCAGCAGCCCGGGACTACCCTCCTACAATGAGCAGTACTTC
CASSPGLPSYNEQYF
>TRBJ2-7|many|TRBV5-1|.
TGCGCCAGCCGAACGGAGGTGGGCGAGCAGTACTTC
CASRTEVGEQYF
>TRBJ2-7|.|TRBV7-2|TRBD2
TGTGCCGGCAGCCATAGCGGGAGAGGCAACGAGCAGTACTTC
CAGSHSGRGNEQYF
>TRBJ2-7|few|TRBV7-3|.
TGTGCCAGCAGTCTCCTGGCGGGGCGGTCCTACGAGCAGTACTTC
CASSLLAGRSYEQYF
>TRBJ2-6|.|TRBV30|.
TGTGCCCGGGGAGCTGGGGCCAACGTCCTGACTTTC
CARGAGANVLTF
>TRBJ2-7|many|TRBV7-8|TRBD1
TGTGCCAGCAGCTCAGGCAGGCAGGGGGTATCCTACGAGCAGTACTTC
CASSSGRQGVSYEQYF
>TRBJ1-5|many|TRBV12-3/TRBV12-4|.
TGTGCCAGCAGCCCAACAGGGCTTGGGAATCAGCCCCAGCATTTT
CASSPTGLGNQPQHF
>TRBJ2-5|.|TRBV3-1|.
TGTGCCAGCAGCCAAGTGCAGGGTTCAGAGACCCAGTACTTC
CASSQVQGSETQYF
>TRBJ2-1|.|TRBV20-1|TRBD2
TGCAGTGCTAGTCTAGCGGGAGGGGGTGAGCAGTTCTTC
CSASLAGGGEQFF
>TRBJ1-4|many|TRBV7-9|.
TGTGCCAGCAGCTTATCGGCCGTTGCTAATGAAAAACTGTTTTTT
CASSLSAVANEKLFF
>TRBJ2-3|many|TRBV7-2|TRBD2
TGTGCCAGCAGCTCGTCAAATAGCGGGGGGGCTAGTGATACGCAGTATTTT
CASSSSNSGGASDTQYF
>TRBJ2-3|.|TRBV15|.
TGTGCCACCAGCAGAGATAGCATAGTCGGAGATACGCAGTATTTT
CATSRDSIVGDTQYF
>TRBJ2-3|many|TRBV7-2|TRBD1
TGTGCCAGCAGCTTAACAGGGGGTGCCCGTCATACGCAGTATTTT
CASSLTGGARHTQYF
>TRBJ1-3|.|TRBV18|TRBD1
TGTGCCAGCTCACCCAGGACAGGGGCTGGAAACACCATATATTTT
CASSPRTGAGNTIYF
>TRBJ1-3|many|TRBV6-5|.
TGTGCCAGCAGTTCCCCCTCCTCTGGAAACACCATATATTTT
CASSSPSSGNTIYF
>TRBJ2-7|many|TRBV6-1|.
TGTGCCAGCAGCGAGGGACTGCCGAGCTCCTACGAGCAGTACTTC
CASSEGLPSSYEQYF
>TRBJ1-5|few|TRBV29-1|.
TGCAGCGCCATGACAGCCAGGCGGCCCCAGCATTTT
CSAMTARRPQHF
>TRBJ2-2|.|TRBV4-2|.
TGTGCCAGCAGCCAAGTACAACTGAACACCGGGGAGCTGTTTTTT
CASSQVQLNTGELFF
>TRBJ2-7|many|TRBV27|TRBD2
TGTGCCAGCAGTCCGGGACTAGCTACCTACGAGCAGTACTTC
CASSPGLATYEQYF
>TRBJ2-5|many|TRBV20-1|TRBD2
TGCAGTGCTAGAGATTTACGGGGGGAGCTCCAAGAGACCCAGTACTTC
CSARDLRGELQETQYF
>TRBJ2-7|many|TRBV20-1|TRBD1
TGCAGTGCTGAACCCCCGGGACAGGGCTCCGAGCAGTACTTC
CSAEPPGQGSEQYF
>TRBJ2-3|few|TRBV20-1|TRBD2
TGCAGTGCTAGAGGGCAAGCGGGGGGGCCGGGAGATACGCAGTATTTT
CSARGQAGGPGDTQYF